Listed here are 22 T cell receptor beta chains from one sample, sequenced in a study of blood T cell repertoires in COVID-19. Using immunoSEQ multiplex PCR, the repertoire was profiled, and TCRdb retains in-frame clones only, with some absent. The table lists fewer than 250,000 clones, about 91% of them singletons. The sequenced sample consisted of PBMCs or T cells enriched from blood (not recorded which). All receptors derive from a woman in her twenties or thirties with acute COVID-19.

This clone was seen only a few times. The DNA of the CDR3 is TGCGCCAGCAGCTATTTTGGGGACAGGGGGCATTATGAGCAGTTCTTC. It is translated as CASSYFGDRGHYEQFF. The V gene is TRBV5-1, the J gene TRBJ2-1; 12 bases match TRBD1. Germline values: CDR1 SGHRS, CDR2 YFSETQ. V lost 3 bases and J lost 8; bases outside the gene matches: 9. The CDR3 totals 16 residues.

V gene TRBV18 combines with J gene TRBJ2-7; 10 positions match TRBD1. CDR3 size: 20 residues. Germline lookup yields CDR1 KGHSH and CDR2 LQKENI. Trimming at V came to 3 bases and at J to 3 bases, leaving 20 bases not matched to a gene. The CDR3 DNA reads TGTGCCAGCTCACCCTCGTCGGGGACAGGGGACTTCCTAACCCTCTACGAGCAGTACTTC. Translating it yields CASSPSSGTGDFLTLYEQYF.

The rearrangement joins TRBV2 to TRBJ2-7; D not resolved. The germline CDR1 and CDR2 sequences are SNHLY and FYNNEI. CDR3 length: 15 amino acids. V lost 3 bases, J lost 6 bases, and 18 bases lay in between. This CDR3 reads CASSDRLHSVGEQYF. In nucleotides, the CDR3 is TGTGCCAGCAGTGATCGCTTGCACTCGGTTGGCGAGCAGTACTTC.

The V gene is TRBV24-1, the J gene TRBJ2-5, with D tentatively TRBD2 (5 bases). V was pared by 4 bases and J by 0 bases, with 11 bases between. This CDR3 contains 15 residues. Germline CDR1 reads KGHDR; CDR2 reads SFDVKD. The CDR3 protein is CATSELSGDQETQYF. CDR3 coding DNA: TGTGCCACCAGTGAGCTATCCGGGGACCAAGAGACCCAGTACTTC.

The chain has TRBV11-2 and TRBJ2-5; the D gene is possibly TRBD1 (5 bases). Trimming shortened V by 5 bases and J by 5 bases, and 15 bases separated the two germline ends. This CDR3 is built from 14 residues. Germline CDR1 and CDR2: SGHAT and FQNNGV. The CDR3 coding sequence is TGTGCCAGCAGCCCGGTCAGGGTTGGGGAGACCCAGTACTTC. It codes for CASSPVRVGETQYF. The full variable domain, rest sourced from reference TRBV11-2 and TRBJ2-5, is EAGVAQSPRYKIIEKRQSVAFWCNPISGHATLYWYQQILGQGPKLLIQFQNNGVVDDSQLPKDRFSAERLKGVDSTLKIQPAKLEDSAVYLCASSPVRVGETQYFGPGTRLLVL.

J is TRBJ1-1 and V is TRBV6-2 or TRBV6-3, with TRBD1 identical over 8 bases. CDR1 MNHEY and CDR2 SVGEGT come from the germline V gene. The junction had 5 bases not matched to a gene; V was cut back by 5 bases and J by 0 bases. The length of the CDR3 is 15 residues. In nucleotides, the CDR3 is TGTGCCAGCAGTGCGACAGGGGTTATGAACACTGAAGCTTTCTTT. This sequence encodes CASSATGVMNTEAFF.

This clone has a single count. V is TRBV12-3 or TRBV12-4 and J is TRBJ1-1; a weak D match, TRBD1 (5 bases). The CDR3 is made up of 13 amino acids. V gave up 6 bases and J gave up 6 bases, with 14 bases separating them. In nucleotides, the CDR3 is TGTGCCAGCAGCTATCAGGGCCACGCTGAAGCTTTCTTT. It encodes CASSYQGHAEAFF.

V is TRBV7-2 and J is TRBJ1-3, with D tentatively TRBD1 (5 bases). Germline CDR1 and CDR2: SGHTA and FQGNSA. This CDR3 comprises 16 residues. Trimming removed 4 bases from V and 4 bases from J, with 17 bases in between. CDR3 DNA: TGTGCCAGCAGCTACCCTCGGGGGGGGGACGGAAACACCATATATTTT. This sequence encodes CASSYPRGGDGNTIYF.

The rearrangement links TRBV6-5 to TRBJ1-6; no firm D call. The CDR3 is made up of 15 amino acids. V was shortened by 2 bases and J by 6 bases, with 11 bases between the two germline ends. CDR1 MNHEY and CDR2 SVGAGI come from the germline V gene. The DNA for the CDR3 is TGTGCCAGCAGTTACGTTGGGCAGTCTAATTCACCCCTCCACTTT. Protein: CASSYVGQSNSPLHF.

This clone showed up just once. This chain's CDR3 is CAISESFAYSNQPQHF. The CDR3 DNA sequence: TGTGCCATCAGTGAGTCGTTCGCGTATAGCAATCAGCCCCAGCATTTT. V is TRBV10-3 and J is TRBJ1-5; D unresolved. This CDR3 contains 16 residues. Germline V CDR1 and CDR2: ENHRY, SYGVKD. V was clipped by 0 bases and J by 0 bases, with 9 bases between them.

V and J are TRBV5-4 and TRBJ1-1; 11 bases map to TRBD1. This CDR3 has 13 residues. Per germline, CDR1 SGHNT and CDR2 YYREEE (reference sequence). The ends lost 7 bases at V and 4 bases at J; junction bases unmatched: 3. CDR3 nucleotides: TGTGCCAGCGGACAGGGGGCGAGCACTGAAGCTTTCTTT. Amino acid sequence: CASGQGASTEAFF. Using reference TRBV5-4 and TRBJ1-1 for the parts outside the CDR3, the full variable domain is ETGVTQSPTHLIKTRGQQVTLRCSSQSGHNTVSWYQQALGQGPQFIFQYYREEENGRGNFPPRFSGLQFPNYSSELNVNALELDDSALYLCASGQGASTEAFFGQGTRLTVV.

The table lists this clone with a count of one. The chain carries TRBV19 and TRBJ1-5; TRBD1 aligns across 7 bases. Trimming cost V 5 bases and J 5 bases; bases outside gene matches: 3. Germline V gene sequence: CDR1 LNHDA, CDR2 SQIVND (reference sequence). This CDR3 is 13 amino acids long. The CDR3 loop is CASSPGTDQPQHF. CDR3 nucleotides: TGTGCCAGTAGTCCCGGGACAGATCAGCCCCAGCATTTT.

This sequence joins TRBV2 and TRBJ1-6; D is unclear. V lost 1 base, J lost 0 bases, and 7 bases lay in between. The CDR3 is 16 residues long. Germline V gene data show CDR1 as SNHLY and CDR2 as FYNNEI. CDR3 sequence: CASSEVGSSYNSPLHF. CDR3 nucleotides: TGTGCCAGCAGTGAAGTGGGGAGCTCCTATAATTCACCCCTCCACTTT.

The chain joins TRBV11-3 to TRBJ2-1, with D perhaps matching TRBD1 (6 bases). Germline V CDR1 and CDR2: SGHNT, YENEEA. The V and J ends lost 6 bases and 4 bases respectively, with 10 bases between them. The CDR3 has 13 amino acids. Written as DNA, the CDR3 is TGTGCCAGCAGTCCTAGGGGGTACAATGAGCAGTTCTTC. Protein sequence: CASSPRGYNEQFF.

CDR3 nucleotide sequence: TGTGCCAGCAGCTTCCGGGACAGCAATTCACCCCTCCACTTT. Its translation is CASSFRDSNSPLHF. V is TRBV5-6 and J is TRBJ1-6, with 7 bases lining up with TRBD1. J gave up 7 bases and V 2 bases, and 3 bases lay outside the gene matches. This CDR3 region has 14 residues. Per germline, CDR1 SGHDT and CDR2 YYEEEE.

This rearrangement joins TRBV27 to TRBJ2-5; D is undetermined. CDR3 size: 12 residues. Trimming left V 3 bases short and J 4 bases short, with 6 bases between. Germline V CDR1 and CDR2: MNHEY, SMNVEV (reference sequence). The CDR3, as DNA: TGTGCCAGCAGTTTTAATCTAGAGACCCAGTACTTC. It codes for CASSFNLETQYF.

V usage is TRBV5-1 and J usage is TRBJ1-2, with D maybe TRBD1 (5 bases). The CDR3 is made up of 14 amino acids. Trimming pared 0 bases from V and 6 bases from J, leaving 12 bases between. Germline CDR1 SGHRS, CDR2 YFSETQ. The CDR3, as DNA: TGCGCCAGCAGCTTGGAGCCGGGACTGAATGGCTACACCTTC. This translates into CASSLEPGLNGYTF.

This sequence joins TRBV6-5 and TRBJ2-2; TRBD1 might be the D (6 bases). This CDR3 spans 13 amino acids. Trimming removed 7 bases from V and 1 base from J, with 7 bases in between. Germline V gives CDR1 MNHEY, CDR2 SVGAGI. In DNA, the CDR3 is TGTGCCAGCAAGGACAGGAACACCGGGGAGCTGTTTTTT. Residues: CASKDRNTGELFF.

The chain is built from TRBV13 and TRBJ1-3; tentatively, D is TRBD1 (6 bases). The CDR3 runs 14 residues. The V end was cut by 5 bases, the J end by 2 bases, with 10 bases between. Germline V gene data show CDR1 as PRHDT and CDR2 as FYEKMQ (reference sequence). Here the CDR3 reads CASSNRAAGNTIYF. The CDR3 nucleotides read TGTGCCAGCAGCAACAGGGCCGCTGGAAACACCATATATTTT.

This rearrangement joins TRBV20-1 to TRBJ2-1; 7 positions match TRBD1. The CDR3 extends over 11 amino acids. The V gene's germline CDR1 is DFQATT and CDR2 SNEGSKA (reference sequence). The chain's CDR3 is CSPDRDNEQFF. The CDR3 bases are TGCAGCCCTGACAGGGATAATGAGCAGTTCTTC.

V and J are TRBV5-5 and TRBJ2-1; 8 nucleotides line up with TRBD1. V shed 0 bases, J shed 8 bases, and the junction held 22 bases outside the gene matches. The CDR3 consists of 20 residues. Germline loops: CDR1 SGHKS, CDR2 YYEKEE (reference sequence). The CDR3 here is CASSLVTEIRTGLQNDEQFF. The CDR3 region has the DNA TGTGCCAGCAGCTTGGTTACGGAGATACGGACAGGGTTACAAAACGATGAGCAGTTCTTC.

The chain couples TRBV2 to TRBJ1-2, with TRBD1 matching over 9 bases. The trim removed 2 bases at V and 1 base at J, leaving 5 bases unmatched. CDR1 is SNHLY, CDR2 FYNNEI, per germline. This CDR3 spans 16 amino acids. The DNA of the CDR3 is TGTGCCAGCAGTGAAATTTGGGACAGGGATAACTATGGCTACACCTTC. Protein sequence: CASSEIWDRDNYGYTF.